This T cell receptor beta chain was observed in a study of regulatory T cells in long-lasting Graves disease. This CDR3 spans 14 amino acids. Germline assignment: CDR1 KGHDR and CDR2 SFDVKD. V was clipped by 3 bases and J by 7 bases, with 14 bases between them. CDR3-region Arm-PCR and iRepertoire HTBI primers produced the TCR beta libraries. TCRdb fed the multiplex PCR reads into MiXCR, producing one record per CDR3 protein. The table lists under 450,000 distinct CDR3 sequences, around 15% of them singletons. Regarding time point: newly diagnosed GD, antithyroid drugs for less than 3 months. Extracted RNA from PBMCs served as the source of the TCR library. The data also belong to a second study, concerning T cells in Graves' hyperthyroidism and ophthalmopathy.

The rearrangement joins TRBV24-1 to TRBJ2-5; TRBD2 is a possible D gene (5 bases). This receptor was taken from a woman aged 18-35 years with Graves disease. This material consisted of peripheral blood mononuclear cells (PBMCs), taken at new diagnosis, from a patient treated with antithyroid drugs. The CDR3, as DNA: TGTGCCACCAGTGATGAAGCGGACTCTTTGACCCAGTACTTC. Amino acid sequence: CATSDEADSLTQYF.